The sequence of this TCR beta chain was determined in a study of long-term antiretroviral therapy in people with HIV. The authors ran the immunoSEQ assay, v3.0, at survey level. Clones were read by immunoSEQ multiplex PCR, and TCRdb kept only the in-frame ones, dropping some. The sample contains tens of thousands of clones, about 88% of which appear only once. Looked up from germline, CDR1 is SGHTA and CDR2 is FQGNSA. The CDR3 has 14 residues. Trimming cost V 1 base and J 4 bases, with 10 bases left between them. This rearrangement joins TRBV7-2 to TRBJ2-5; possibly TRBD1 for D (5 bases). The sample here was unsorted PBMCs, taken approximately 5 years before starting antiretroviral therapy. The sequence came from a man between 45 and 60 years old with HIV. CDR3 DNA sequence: TGTGCCAGCAGCTTAGGCAGGGTTGGAGAGACCCAGTACTTC. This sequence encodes CASSLGRVGETQYF.